This TCR beta chain was retrieved from a study of a mutant IDH1 vaccine in newly diagnosed glioma. Study context: Patients previously underwent radiotherapy, temozolomide, or both, and most underwent both.

Looked up from germline, CDR1 is SNHLY and CDR2 is FYNNEI. Deletions cut 5 bases from V and 10 bases from J, with 12 bases between. This CDR3 region has 13 residues. Study-wide results and limits: Detectable vaccine-induced immune responses arose in roughly 93% of patients.

Time point noted: week 11, during vaccination. One vaccine dose held 300 ug of mutant IDH1 20-mer peptide and came with topical imiquimod. Details on this clone: Its antigen is currently unknown.

The method was immunoSEQ multiplex PCR; TCRdb's version includes in-frame clones alone and lacks a portion of them. The sample has some 60,000 clones, approximately 80% seen once; the top ten hold roughly 3.6%. This clonotype was obtained from a man between 25 and 39 years old with glioma. This chain joins TRBV2 and TRBJ1-6; D possibly corresponds to TRBD1 (5 bases). This specimen was PBMCs, taken from a glioma patient whose treatment included an IDH1 peptide vaccine. The CDR3 protein is CASSMGGDSPLHF. CDR3 coding DNA: TGTGCCAGCAGTATGGGAGGGGACTCACCCCTCCACTTT. The full variable domain, with the rest looked up from reference TRBV2 and TRBJ1-6, is EPEVTQTPSHQVTQMGQEVILRCVPISNHLYFYWYRQILGQKVEFLVSFYNNEISEKSEIFDDQFSVERPDGSNFTLKIRSTKLEDSAMYFCASSMGGDSPLHFGNGTRLTVT.